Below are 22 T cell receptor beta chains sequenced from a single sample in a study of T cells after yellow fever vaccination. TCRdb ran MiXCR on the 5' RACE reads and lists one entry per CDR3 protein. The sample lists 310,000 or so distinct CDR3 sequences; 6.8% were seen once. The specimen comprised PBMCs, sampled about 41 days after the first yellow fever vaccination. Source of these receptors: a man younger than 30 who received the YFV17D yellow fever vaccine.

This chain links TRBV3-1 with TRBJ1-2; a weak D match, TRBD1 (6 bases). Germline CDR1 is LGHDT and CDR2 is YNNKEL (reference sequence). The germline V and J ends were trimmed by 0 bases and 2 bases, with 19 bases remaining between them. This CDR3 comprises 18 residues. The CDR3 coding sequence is TGTGCCAGCAGCCAAGATCAGCGGTTTCCTGGACAGAACTATGGCTACACCTTC. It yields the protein CASSQDQRFPGQNYGYTF. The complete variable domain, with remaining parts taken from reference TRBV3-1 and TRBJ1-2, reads DTAVSQTPKYLVTQMGNDKSIKCEQNLGHDTMYWYKQDSKKFLKIMFSYNNKELIINETVPNRFSPKSPDKAHLNLHINSLELGDSAVYFCASSQDQRFPGQNYGYTFGSGTRLTVV.

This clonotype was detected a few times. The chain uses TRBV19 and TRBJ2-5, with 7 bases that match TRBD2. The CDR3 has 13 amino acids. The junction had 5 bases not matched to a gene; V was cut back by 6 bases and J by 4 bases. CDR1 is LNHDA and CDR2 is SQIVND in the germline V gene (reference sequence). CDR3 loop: CASRSRGGETQYF. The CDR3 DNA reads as TGTGCCAGTAGATCACGCGGGGGAGAGACCCAGTACTTC.

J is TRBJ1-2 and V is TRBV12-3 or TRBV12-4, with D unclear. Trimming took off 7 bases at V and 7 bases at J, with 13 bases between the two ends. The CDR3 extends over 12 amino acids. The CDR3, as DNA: TGTGCCAGCATCATGTCATCGGGTGGCTACACCTTC. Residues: CASIMSSGGYTF.

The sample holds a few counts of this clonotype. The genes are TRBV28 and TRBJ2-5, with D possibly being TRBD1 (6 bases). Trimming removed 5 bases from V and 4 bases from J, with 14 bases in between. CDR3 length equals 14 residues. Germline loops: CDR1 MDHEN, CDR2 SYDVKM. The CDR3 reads CASSMDRAGETQYF. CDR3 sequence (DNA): TGTGCCAGCAGTATGGACAGAGCAGGAGAGACCCAGTACTTC. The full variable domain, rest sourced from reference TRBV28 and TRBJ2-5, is DVKVTQSSRYLVKRTGEKVFLECVQDMDHENMFWYRQDPGLGLRLIYFSYDVKMKEKGDIPEGYSVSREKKERFSLILESASTNQTSMYLCASSMDRAGETQYFGPGTRLLVL.

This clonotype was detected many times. The CDR3: CASSAAGQNSPLHF. CDR3 nucleotide sequence: TGTGCCAGCAGCGCAGCGGGACAGAATTCACCCCTCCACTTT. The chain employs TRBV7-2 and TRBJ1-6; TRBD1 agrees at 7 bases. Per the germline V gene, CDR1 is SGHTA and CDR2 is FQGNSA. V was clipped by 5 bases and J by 7 bases; unmatched bases: 5. The CDR3 extends over 14 amino acids.

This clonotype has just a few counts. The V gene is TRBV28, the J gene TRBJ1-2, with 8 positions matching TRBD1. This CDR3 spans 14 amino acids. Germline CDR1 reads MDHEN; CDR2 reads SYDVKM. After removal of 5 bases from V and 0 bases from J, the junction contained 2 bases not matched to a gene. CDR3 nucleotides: TGTGCCAGCAGTGGGGGACAGGCTAACTATGGCTACACCTTC. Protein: CASSGGQANYGYTF.

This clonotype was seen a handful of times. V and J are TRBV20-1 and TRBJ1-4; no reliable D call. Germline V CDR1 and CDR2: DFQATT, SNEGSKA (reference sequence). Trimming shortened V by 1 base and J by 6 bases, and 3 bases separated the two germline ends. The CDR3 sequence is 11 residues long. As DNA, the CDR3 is TGCAGTGCTAGAGTCTATGAAAAACTGTTTTTT. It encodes CSARVYEKLFF.

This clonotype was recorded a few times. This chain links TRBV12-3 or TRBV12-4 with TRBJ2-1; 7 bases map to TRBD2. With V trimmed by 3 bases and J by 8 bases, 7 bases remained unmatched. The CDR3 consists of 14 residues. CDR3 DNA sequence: TGTGCCAGCAGTTTTCCGACTAGCCCCCATGAGCAGTTCTTC. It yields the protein CASSFPTSPHEQFF.

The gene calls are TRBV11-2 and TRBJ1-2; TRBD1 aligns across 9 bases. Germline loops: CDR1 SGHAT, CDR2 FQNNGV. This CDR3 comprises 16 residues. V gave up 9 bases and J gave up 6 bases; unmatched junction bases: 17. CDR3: CASSPQGRDRVDGYTF. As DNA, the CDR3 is TGTGCCAGTAGCCCCCAAGGCCGGGACAGGGTAGATGGCTACACCTTC. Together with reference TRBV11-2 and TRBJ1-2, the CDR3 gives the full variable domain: EAGVAQSPRYKIIEKRQSVAFWCNPISGHATLYWYQQILGQGPKLLIQFQNNGVVDDSQLPKDRFSAERLKGVDSTLKIQPAKLEDSAVYLCASSPQGRDRVDGYTFGSGTRLTVV.

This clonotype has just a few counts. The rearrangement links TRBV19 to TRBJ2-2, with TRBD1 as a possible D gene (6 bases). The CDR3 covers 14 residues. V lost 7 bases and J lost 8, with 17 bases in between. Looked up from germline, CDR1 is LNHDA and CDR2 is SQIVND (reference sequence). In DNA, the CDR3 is TGTGCCAGTACCCGAAACAGGGTTGGGGGGGAGCTGTTTTTT. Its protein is CASTRNRVGGELFF.

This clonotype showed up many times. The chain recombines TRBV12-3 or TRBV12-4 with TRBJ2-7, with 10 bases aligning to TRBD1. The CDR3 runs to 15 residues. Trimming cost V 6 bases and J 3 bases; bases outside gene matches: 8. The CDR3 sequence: CASSRDRGSFYEQYV. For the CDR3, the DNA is TGTGCCAGCAGCCGGGACAGGGGTTCCTTCTACGAGCAGTACGTC.

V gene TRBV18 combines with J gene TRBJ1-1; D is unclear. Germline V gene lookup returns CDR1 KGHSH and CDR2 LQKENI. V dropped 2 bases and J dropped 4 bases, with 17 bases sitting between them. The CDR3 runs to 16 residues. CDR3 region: CASSPVTVGLSTEAFF. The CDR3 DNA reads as TGTGCCAGCTCACCAGTTACAGTAGGTCTAAGCACTGAAGCTTTCTTT.

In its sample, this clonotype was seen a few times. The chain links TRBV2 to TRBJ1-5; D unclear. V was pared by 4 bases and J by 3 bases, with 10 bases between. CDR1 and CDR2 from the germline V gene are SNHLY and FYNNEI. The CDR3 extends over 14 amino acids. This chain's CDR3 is CASSASRNNQPQHF. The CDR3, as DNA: TGTGCCAGCAGTGCGTCCCGGAACAATCAGCCCCAGCATTTT.

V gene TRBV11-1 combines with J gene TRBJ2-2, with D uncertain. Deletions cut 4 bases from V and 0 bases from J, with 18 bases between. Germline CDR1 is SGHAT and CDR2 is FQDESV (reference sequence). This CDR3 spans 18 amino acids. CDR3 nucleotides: TGTGCCAGCAGCTCTCCCTATCATGACATATCGAACACCGGGGAGCTGTTTTTT. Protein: CASSSPYHDISNTGELFF.

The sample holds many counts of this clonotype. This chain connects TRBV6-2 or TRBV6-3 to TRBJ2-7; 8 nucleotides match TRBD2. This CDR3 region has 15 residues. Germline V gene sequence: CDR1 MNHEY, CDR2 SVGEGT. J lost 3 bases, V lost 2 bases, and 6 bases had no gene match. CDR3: CASSYLGTSLYEQYV. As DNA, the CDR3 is TGTGCCAGCAGTTACCTCGGGACTAGTCTCTACGAGCAGTACGTC.

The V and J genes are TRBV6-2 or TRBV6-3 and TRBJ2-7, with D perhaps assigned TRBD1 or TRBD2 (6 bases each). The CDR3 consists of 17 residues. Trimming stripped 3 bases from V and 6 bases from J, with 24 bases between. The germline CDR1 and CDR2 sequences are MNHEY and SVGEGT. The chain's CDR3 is CASSYLESGARTPEQYF. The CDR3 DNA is TGTGCCAGCAGTTATCTCGAATCGGGGGCCCGAACGCCCGAGCAGTACTTC.

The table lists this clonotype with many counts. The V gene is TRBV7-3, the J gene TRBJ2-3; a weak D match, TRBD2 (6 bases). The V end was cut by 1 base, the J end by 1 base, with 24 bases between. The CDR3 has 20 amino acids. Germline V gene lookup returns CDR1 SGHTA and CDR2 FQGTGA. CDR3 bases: TGTGCCAGCAGCTTAAGAAGGCAGCGGAATCCTTGGGGGGGCACAGATACGCAGTATTTT. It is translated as CASSLRRQRNPWGGTDTQYF. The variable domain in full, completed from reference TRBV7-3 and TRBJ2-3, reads GAGVSQTPSNKVTEKGKYVELRCDPISGHTALYWYRQSLGQGPEFLIYFQGTGAADDSGLPNDRFFAVRPEGSVSTLKIQRTERGDSAVYLCASSLRRQRNPWGGTDTQYFGPGTRLTVL.

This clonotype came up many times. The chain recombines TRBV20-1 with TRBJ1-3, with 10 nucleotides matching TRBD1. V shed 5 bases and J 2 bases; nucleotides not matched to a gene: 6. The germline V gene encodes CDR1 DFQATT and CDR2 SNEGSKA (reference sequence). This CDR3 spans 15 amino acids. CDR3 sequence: CSALTTGGPGNTIYF. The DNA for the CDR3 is TGCAGTGCTCTGACGACAGGGGGCCCTGGAAACACCATATATTTT.

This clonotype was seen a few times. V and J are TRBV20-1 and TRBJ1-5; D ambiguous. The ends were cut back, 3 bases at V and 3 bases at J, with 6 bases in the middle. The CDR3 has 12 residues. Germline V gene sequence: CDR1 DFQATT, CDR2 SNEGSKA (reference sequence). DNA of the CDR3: TGCAGTGCTAGTCTACACAATCAGCCCCAGCATTTT. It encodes CSASLHNQPQHF.

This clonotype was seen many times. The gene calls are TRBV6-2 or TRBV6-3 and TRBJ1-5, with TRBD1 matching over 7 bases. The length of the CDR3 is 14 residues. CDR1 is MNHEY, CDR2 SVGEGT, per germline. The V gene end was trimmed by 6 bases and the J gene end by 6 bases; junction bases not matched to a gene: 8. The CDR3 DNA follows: TGTGCCAGCAGCAGACTTGACAGGGTTCAGCCCCAGCATTTT. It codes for CASSRLDRVQPQHF.

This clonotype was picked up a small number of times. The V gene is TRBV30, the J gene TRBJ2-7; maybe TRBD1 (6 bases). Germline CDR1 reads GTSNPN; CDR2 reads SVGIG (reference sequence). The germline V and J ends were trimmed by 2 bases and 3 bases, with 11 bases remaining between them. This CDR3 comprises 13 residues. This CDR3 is CAWSKGDNYEQYF. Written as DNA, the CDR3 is TGTGCCTGGAGTAAAGGGGACAACTACGAGCAGTACTTC. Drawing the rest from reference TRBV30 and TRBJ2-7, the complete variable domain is SQTIHQWPATLVQPVGSPLSLECTVEGTSNPNLYWYRQAAGRGLQLLFYSVGIGQISSEVPQNLSASRPQDRQFILSSKKLLLSDSGFYLCAWSKGDNYEQYFGPGTRLTVT.

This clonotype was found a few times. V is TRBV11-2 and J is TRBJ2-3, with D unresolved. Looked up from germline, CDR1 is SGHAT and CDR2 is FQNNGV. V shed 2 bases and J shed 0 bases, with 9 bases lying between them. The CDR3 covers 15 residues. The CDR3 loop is CASSLLAPSTDTQYF. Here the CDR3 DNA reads TGTGCCAGCAGCTTACTCGCGCCTAGCACAGATACGCAGTATTTT.